This TCR beta chain is from a study of cytomegalovirus exposure and HLA in healthy donors. The overall study: The use of the same platform for the 100 to 150 validation repertoires and the 600 to 800 first-cohort repertoires was reported by a later analysis. Whole-study findings and limits: Both high specificity and high sensitivity reportedly marked the classifier's diagnosis of cytomegalovirus status. Across donors, most TCRs were seen rarely, yet some public ones were widespread. TCR beta chains numbering 164 were designated cytomegalovirus-associated.

Notes on this clone: What it recognizes is unknown.

Germline lookup yields CDR1 DFQATT and CDR2 SNEGSKA (reference sequence). V lost 3 bases and J 8 bases, leaving 10 bases between the germline ends. The CDR3 loop spans 11 amino acids. Only in-frame clones appear in the TCRdb table, and some are missing; sequencing was by immunoSEQ multiplex PCR. There are 150,000 to 200,000 clones in the sample; roughly 86% occur only once, and roughly 2.7% lies in the top ten. The TCR comes from a man younger than 30 in good health and CMV-seropositive. This chain links TRBV20-1 with TRBJ2-5; unclear D gene. The sequenced sample consisted of PBMCs. CDR3 region: CSARGPGTQYF. The DNA for the CDR3 is TGCAGTGCTAGGGGCCCAGGCACCCAGTACTTC.